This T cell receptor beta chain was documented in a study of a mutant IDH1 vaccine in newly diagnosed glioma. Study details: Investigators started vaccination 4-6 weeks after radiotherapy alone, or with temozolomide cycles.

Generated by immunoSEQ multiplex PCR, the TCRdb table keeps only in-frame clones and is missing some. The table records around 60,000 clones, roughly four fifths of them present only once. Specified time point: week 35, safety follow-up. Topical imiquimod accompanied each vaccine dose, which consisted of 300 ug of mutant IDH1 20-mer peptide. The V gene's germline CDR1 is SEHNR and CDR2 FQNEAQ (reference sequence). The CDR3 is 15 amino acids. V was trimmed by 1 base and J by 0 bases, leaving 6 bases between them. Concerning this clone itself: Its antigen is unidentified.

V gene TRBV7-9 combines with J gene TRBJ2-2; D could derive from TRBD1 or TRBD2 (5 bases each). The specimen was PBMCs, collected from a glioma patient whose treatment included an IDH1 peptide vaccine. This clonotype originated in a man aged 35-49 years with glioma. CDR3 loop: CASSLGGTNTGELFF. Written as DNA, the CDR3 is TGTGCCAGCAGCTTAGGGGGGACGAACACCGGGGAGCTGTTTTTT.